These 21 T cell receptor beta chains share one sample of origin, sequenced in a study of T cells in localized non-small cell lung cancer. Generated by immunoSEQ multiplex PCR, the TCRdb table keeps only in-frame clones and is missing some. This table has 20,000 to 25,000 clones, roughly nine tenths appearing once. The sample was peripheral blood, taken before any cancer treatment. The receptors here all came from a male donor aged 60 or over with stage I lung adenocarcinoma.

The chain links TRBV5-1 to TRBJ2-2; D unresolved. Germline CDR1 SGHRS, CDR2 YFSETQ. The germline V and J ends were trimmed by 0 bases and 0 bases, with 9 bases remaining between them. CDR3 size: 16 residues. The DNA of the CDR3 is TGCGCCAGCAGCTTGGACGCCAGCGCGAACACCGGGGAGCTGTTTTTT. Encoded protein: CASSLDASANTGELFF. The entire variable domain, with the rest obtained from reference TRBV5-1 and TRBJ2-2, is as follows: KAGVTQTPRYLIKTRGQQVTLSCSPISGHRSVSWYQQTPGQGLQFLFEYFSETQRNKGNFPGRFSGRQFSNSRSEMNVSTLELGDSALYLCASSLDASANTGELFFGEGSRLTVL.

DNA of the CDR3: TGTGCCAGCATGGGACTAGCGGGAGTCTACGCGGGGGGCAATGAGCAGTTCTTC. Protein product: CASMGLAGVYAGGNEQFF. The chain combines TRBV25-1 with TRBJ2-1; TRBD2 matches at 14 bases. Germline CDR1 is MGHDK and CDR2 is SYGVNS. The CDR3 sequence is 18 residues long. J lost 6 bases, V lost 7 bases, and 14 bases had no gene match.

The CDR3 sequence: CATSSRGGEKLFF. The CDR3 region has the DNA TGTGCCACCTCATCACGCGGTGGAGAAAAACTGTTTTTT. The gene calls are TRBV19 and TRBJ1-4; D is undetermined. Germline assignment: CDR1 LNHDA and CDR2 SQIVND (reference sequence). V was cut by 10 bases and J by 8 bases, with 17 bases left in between. The CDR3 contains 13 residues.

The chain joins TRBV7-2 to TRBJ2-7; TRBD1 matches 7 bases. The CDR3 length is 15 residues. The V gene's germline CDR1 is SGHTA and CDR2 FQGNSA. With V trimmed by 1 base and J by 0 bases, 3 bases remained unmatched. The CDR3 sequence: CASSLGGTVSYEQYF. The CDR3 DNA follows: TGTGCCAGCAGCTTAGGGGGGACAGTCTCCTACGAGCAGTACTTC.

V is TRBV28 and J is TRBJ2-1; TRBD1 matches 12 bases. This CDR3 contains 16 residues. The germline V gene has CDR1 MDHEN and CDR2 SYDVKM. V lost 6 bases to trimming and J lost 7 bases; unmatched junction nucleotides: 10. DNA for the CDR3: TGTGCCAGCAGCAACCCGGGACAGGGGGCGGGAAATGAGCAGTTCTTC. Its translation: CASSNPGQGAGNEQFF.

J is TRBJ1-2 and V is TRBV28; 7 nucleotides agree with TRBD1. Germline V gene sequence: CDR1 MDHEN, CDR2 SYDVKM. The CDR3 contains 14 residues. V shed 7 bases, J shed 7 bases, and the junction held 12 bases outside the gene matches. In DNA, the CDR3 is TGTGCCAGCACCTCAGCGACAGGGTACTCTGGCTACACCTTC. As protein: CASTSATGYSGYTF.

The chain combines TRBV20-1 with TRBJ2-5; D gene uncertain. The length of the CDR3 is 11 residues. The V gene's germline CDR1 is DFQATT and CDR2 SNEGSKA (reference sequence). The V end lost 6 bases, the J end lost 1 base, and 6 bases lay between the germline ends. The CDR3 DNA is TGCAGTGCGCAAGTCCAAGAGACCCAGTACTTC. Translating gives CSAQVQETQYF.

The chain employs TRBV5-1 and TRBJ1-1; perhaps TRBD1 as D (6 bases). Germline-derived CDR1 and CDR2 are SGHRS and YFSETQ. CDR3 length: 14 amino acids. V shed 6 bases and J shed 5 bases, with 17 bases lying between them. CDR3 sequence reads: CASTPTQGITEAFF. DNA for the CDR3: TGCGCCAGCACGCCTACACAGGGTATAACTGAAGCTTTCTTT.

This chain links TRBV11-2 with TRBJ2-3; TRBD1 might be the D (5 bases). The V end was cut by 3 bases, the J end by 3 bases, with 13 bases between. This CDR3 has 15 amino acids. Germline V gene lookup returns CDR1 SGHAT and CDR2 FQNNGV. CDR3 sequence reads: CASSFLRPGTDTQYF. The CDR3 region has the DNA TGTGCCAGCAGCTTCCTAAGACCAGGGACAGATACGCAGTATTTT. Drawing the rest from reference TRBV11-2 and TRBJ2-3, the complete variable domain is EAGVAQSPRYKIIEKRQSVAFWCNPISGHATLYWYQQILGQGPKLLIQFQNNGVVDDSQLPKDRFSAERLKGVDSTLKIQPAKLEDSAVYLCASSFLRPGTDTQYFGPGTRLTVL.

The gene calls are TRBV2 and TRBJ2-5, with TRBD1 identical over 7 bases. Germline V gives CDR1 SNHLY, CDR2 FYNNEI. J gave up 5 bases and V 4 bases, and 7 bases lay outside the gene matches. This CDR3 region has 14 residues. DNA for the CDR3: TGTGCCAGCAGTGGACGGACAGGTGGGGAGACCCAGTACTTC. Translating gives CASSGRTGGETQYF.

The V call is TRBV27, the J call TRBJ2-6, with 9 bases identical to TRBD2. V shed 8 bases and J 1 base; nucleotides not matched to a gene: 3. This CDR3 comprises 15 residues. The germline V gene encodes CDR1 MNHEY and CDR2 SMNVEV (reference sequence). For the CDR3, the DNA is TGTGCCAGCGGGACTAGCCGATCTGGGGCCAACGTCCTGACTTTC. It specifies CASGTSRSGANVLTF.

Here the CDR3 reads CASMQGGGETQYF. In DNA form, the CDR3 reads TGTGCCAGCATGCAGGGTGGAGGGGAGACCCAGTACTTC. The chain combines TRBV27 with TRBJ2-5; D might be TRBD2 (6 bases). Deletions cut 7 bases from V and 5 bases from J, with 14 bases between. The CDR3 runs 13 residues. Germline V CDR1 and CDR2: MNHEY, SMNVEV (reference sequence).

The chain recombines TRBV7-2 with TRBJ2-1; possibly TRBD1 or TRBD2 for D (6 bases each). This CDR3 has 13 residues. Germline CDR1 SGHTA, CDR2 FQGNSA. Trimming stripped 4 bases from V and 6 bases from J, with 10 bases between. CDR3 bases: TGTGCCAGCAGCTGGGGGGCAGTCAATGAGCAGTTCTTC. It codes for CASSWGAVNEQFF.

A remark on this clone: The junction differs from germline at one of its ends, possibly a read error. V and J are TRBV2 and TRBJ2-5; 10 bases are a match to TRBD2. Per germline, CDR1 SNHLY and CDR2 FYNNEI. This CDR3 has 16 amino acids. Here the CDR3 reads CASSEGSGRAGETQYF. The CDR3 DNA reads as TGTGCCAGCAGCGAAGGAAGCGGGAGGGCCGGCGAGACCCAGTACTTC.

By sample share, this clone is medium-sized. V usage is TRBV4-2 and J usage is TRBJ1-2; 7 nucleotides agree with TRBD1. V was pared by 0 bases and J by 8 bases, with 9 bases of the junction left unmatched. CDR3 size: 15 residues. Germline assignment: CDR1 LGHNA and CDR2 YNFKEQ. CDR3 protein: CASSQDHQGGRGYTF. The CDR3 coding sequence is TGTGCCAGCAGCCAAGATCATCAGGGGGGACGAGGCTACACCTTC.

As concerns this clone: Germline is not matched at one junction end, which may reflect a read error. The chain is built from TRBV28 and TRBJ1-6, with D perhaps matching TRBD1 (6 bases). The germline CDR1 and CDR2 sequences are MDHEN and SYDVKM. This CDR3 has 15 residues. The CDR3, as DNA: TGTGCCAGCAGTTTTGGACAGCAACTTAATTCACCCCCCCACTTT. Protein sequence: CASSFGQQLNSPPHF.

The rearrangement links TRBV28 to TRBJ2-3; tentatively, D is TRBD2 (5 bases). The length of the CDR3 is 16 residues. Germline-derived CDR1 and CDR2 are MDHEN and SYDVKM. V lost 2 bases, J lost 0 bases, and 12 bases lay in between. The CDR3 protein is CASSLIGRTSTDTQYF. CDR3 bases: TGTGCCAGCAGTTTAATCGGCAGGACTAGCACAGATACGCAGTATTTT.

This chain links TRBV5-1 with TRBJ2-1; TRBD2 matches 8 bases. The ends lost 4 bases at V and 9 bases at J; junction bases unmatched: 12. The CDR3 extends over 15 amino acids. The germline CDR1 and CDR2 sequences are SGHRS and YFSETQ. In nucleotides, the CDR3 is TGCGCCAGCAGCGACCCCGGGGGGGCCGAGTCTGAGCAGTTCTTC. Translation gives CASSDPGGAESEQFF. The whole variable domain, filled in from reference TRBV5-1 and TRBJ2-1, reads KAGVTQTPRYLIKTRGQQVTLSCSPISGHRSVSWYQQTPGQGLQFLFEYFSETQRNKGNFPGRFSGRQFSNSRSEMNVSTLELGDSALYLCASSDPGGAESEQFFGPGTRLTVL.

V gene TRBV28 combines with J gene TRBJ2-1, with unresolved D. Per the germline V gene, CDR1 is MDHEN and CDR2 is SYDVKM. The CDR3 extends over 15 amino acids. V lost 1 base to trimming and J lost 1 base, with 8 bases between them. CDR3 sequence: CASSLFTNSYNEQFF. As DNA, the CDR3 is TGTGCCAGCAGTTTATTCACCAATTCCTACAATGAGCAGTTCTTC.

This chain connects TRBV7-2 to TRBJ2-7; TRBD2 matches at 10 bases. CDR3 length equals 16 residues. CDR1 is SGHTA and CDR2 is FQGNSA in the germline V gene. The ends lost 6 bases at V and 6 bases at J; junction bases unmatched: 14. For the CDR3, the DNA is TGTGCCAGCAGATTCAACACAGCGGGAGGGCGGGGCGAGCAGTACTTC. Its translation: CASRFNTAGGRGEQYF.

The rearrangement links TRBV2 to TRBJ1-5; the D gene is possibly TRBD1 (6 bases). Trimming left V 0 bases short and J 5 bases short, with 17 bases between. Germline-derived CDR1 and CDR2 are SNHLY and FYNNEI. This CDR3 spans 17 amino acids. CDR3 nucleotides: TGTGCCAGCAGTGAAGCTCTCGGGGGCCAAAGCCATCAGCCCCAGCATTTT. Residues: CASSEALGGQSHQPQHF.